Reported below is one T cell receptor (beta chain). Antigen: not known. Other DNA sequences in this sample translate to the same CDR3. This sample is drawn from a study of beta chain features in type 1 diabetes. Study-wide results and limits: A moderate, significant TCRB CDR3 shortening appeared in type 1 diabetes across four CD4+ subsets. Possibly, sequencing cDNA over-represented cells that had high TCR expression levels.

Trimming stripped 1 base from V and 0 bases from J, with 6 bases between. The germline CDR1 and CDR2 sequences are SGHTA and FQGNSA. This CDR3 contains 14 residues. Expressed TCRB transcripts were sequenced because the entire RNA isolate underwent reverse transcription. Sequencing used immunoSEQ multiplex PCR; TCRdb keeps in-frame clones, though not all of them. The repertoire has under 950,000 clones, 15% to 20% of them found once; the top ten carry 0.02% to 0.025%. It was via CD45RO/CCR7/CD25/CD127/CD95/CD27 that CD4+ naive, central memory, regulatory and stem cell-like memory cells were sorted. The sequence was collected from a woman aged 18-29 years in good health. The specimen was naive CD4+ T cells from blood. J is TRBJ1-1 and V is TRBV7-2; D uncertain. The CDR3 nucleotides read TGTGCCAGCAGCTTAGTTAGGGTGAACACTGAAGCTTTCTTT. Its translation: CASSLVRVNTEAFF.